This T cell receptor beta chain appears in the sequencing data of a study of blood T cell repertoires in COVID-19. Some clones are missing from TCRdb's copy, which holds only in-frame ones; the method was immunoSEQ multiplex PCR. The table lists 55,000 to 70,000 clones, more than 70% of them singletons. V dropped 7 bases and J dropped 8 bases, with 17 bases sitting between them. Germline V lookup: CDR1 SEHNR, CDR2 FQNEAQ (reference sequence). The CDR3 is 14 residues long. Sequencing input: PBMCs or T cells enriched from blood (not recorded which). The origin of this receptor is a woman in her 40s who had recovered from COVID-19. This rearrangement joins TRBV7-9 to TRBJ1-4, with a possible D match to TRBD1 (6 bases). The CDR3 DNA follows: TGTGCCAGCACCTACGACAGGCCGGGAGAAAAACTGTTTTTT. Its translation: CASTYDRPGEKLFF.